The 22 T cell receptor beta chains presented below share a single source sample, sequenced in a study of T cell responses to AZD1222 COVID-19 vaccine. The protocol was immunoSEQ multiplex PCR, while the TCRdb copy is restricted to in-frame clones and leaves out a portion. This table holds under 200,000 clones, 85% to 95% found once. This material consisted of peripheral blood, taken 28 days after the second dose of the MenACWY control vaccine. These receptors all stem from an adult who received the MenACWY meningococcal vaccine as a control.

A single count supports this clone. CDR3 protein: CSVPGQGLNEQFF. The CDR3 DNA is TGCAGCGTCCCGGGACAGGGGTTAAATGAGCAGTTCTTC. The V gene is TRBV29-1, the J gene TRBJ2-1; TRBD1 matches 10 bases. The length of the CDR3 is 13 residues. J lost 7 bases, V lost 6 bases, and 6 bases had no gene match. Germline lookup yields CDR1 SQVTM and CDR2 ANQGSEA.

This clone came up once. The chain has TRBV5-1 and TRBJ2-2; 7 bases agree with TRBD1. This CDR3 contains 15 residues. Germline CDR1 reads SGHRS; CDR2 reads YFSETQ. Losses at the gene ends were 4 bases for V and 5 bases for J; bases not matched to a gene: 8. CDR3 region: CASSSTGDITGELFF. The CDR3, as DNA: TGCGCCAGCAGCAGTACAGGGGACATAACCGGGGAGCTGTTTTTT.

This clone was observed a single time. This rearrangement joins TRBV19 to TRBJ1-5; TRBD1 might be the D (5 bases). Germline V gene lookup returns CDR1 LNHDA and CDR2 SQIVND (reference sequence). V lost 3 bases to trimming and J lost 5 bases, with 17 bases between them. The CDR3 contains 16 residues. This chain's CDR3 is CASSINLAGNYQPQHF. CDR3 DNA sequence: TGTGCCAGTAGTATTAACTTGGCAGGGAACTATCAGCCCCAGCATTTT.

The chain joins TRBV29-1 to TRBJ1-4; D is ambiguous. The V end lost 1 base, the J end lost 9 bases, and 12 bases lay between the germline ends. This CDR3 comprises 13 residues. Germline lookup yields CDR1 SQVTM and CDR2 ANQGSEA. CDR3 nucleotide sequence: TGCAGCGTTGAAGTTAGCAGCCGCCAAAAACTGTTTTTT. It yields the protein CSVEVSSRQKLFF.

This clone came up once. This chain uses TRBV6-5 with TRBJ2-3; tentatively, D is TRBD2 (5 bases). The germline gives CDR1 MNHEY, CDR2 SVGAGI. There are 15 residues in the CDR3. Trimming stripped 0 bases from V and 2 bases from J, with 9 bases between. Here the CDR3 reads CASSYSRAATDTQYF. CDR3 sequence (DNA): TGTGCCAGCAGTTACTCGAGAGCGGCCACAGATACGCAGTATTTT.

V and J are TRBV29-1 and TRBJ1-1; D may be TRBD1 (5 bases). V lost 4 bases and J lost 6, with 12 bases in between. The CDR3 contains 12 residues. Germline CDR1 SQVTM, CDR2 ANQGSEA. For the CDR3, the DNA is TGCAGCGTTGGACGCATGGGGGCTGAAGCTTTCTTT. Its translation is CSVGRMGAEAFF.

This clone appeared once. This chain joins TRBV9 and TRBJ2-7, with TRBD2 matching over 7 bases. J gave up 1 base and V 0 bases, and 4 bases lay outside the gene matches. The CDR3 is 15 amino acids. The germline V gene encodes CDR1 SGDLS and CDR2 YYNGEE. The CDR3 sequence: CASSVGMGGSYEQYF. Written as DNA, the CDR3 is TGTGCCAGCAGCGTAGGGATGGGGGGGTCCTACGAGCAGTACTTC.

V usage is TRBV18 and J usage is TRBJ2-7; 12 bases map to TRBD2. There are 16 residues in the CDR3. V lost 3 bases and J lost 5; bases outside the gene matches: 8. The V gene's germline CDR1 is KGHSH and CDR2 LQKENI. The CDR3 spells CASSPQTSGSVDEQYF. The CDR3 coding sequence is TGTGCCAGCTCACCCCAGACTAGCGGGAGCGTGGACGAGCAGTACTTC. The variable domain in full, with the rest retrieved from reference TRBV18 and TRBJ2-7, is NAGVMQNPRHLVRRRGQEARLRCSPMKGHSHVYWYRQLPEEGLKFMVYLQKENIIDESGMPKERFSAEFPKEGPSILRIQQVVRGDSAAYFCASSPQTSGSVDEQYFGPGTRLTVT.

The CDR3 nucleotides are TGTGCCAGCAGCGAGCAGGGGACAGAGTCCTACGAGCAGTACTTC. It specifies CASSEQGTESYEQYF. The chain combines TRBV9 with TRBJ2-7, with 7 bases aligning to TRBD1. J was trimmed by 1 base and V by 3 bases; bases with no gene match: 7. The CDR3 sequence is 15 residues long. CDR1 is SGDLS, CDR2 YYNGEE, per germline.

V gene TRBV14 combines with J gene TRBJ1-1; 7 bases align to TRBD1. V was pared by 4 bases and J by 8 bases, with 10 bases of the junction left unmatched. Germline-derived CDR1 and CDR2 are SGHDN and FVKESK. The CDR3 is 14 residues long. The CDR3 sequence is CASSPQTGTREAFF. The CDR3 coding sequence is TGTGCCAGCAGCCCCCAGACAGGGACCCGAGAAGCTTTCTTT.

The CDR3 loop is CASSLGLAGVGNEQFF. The CDR3 nucleotides are TGCGCCAGCAGTCTCGGACTAGCGGGAGTGGGTAATGAGCAGTTCTTC. V gene TRBV4-1 combines with J gene TRBJ2-1, with 13 nucleotides matching TRBD2. With 6 bases clipped from V and 7 bases from J, the junction kept 9 bases outside the gene matches. This CDR3 contains 16 residues. Germline values: CDR1 MGHRA, CDR2 YSYEKL.

This chain links TRBV6-1 with TRBJ1-1; perhaps TRBD1 as D (6 bases). Germline V gene data show CDR1 as MNHNS and CDR2 as SASEGT. CDR3 length equals 16 residues. Trimming cost V 1 base and J 6 bases, with 18 bases left between them. The CDR3 is CASSEEGVAMGPEAFF. In nucleotides, the CDR3 is TGTGCCAGCAGTGAAGAGGGGGTTGCAATGGGACCTGAAGCTTTCTTT.

The chain combines TRBV6-1 with TRBJ2-5; 7 bases map to TRBD1. Per germline, CDR1 MNHNS and CDR2 SASEGT. V was pared by 2 bases and J by 14 bases, with 8 bases of the junction left unmatched. The CDR3 has 12 residues. The CDR3 reads CASSELTGLLYF. In nucleotides, the CDR3 is TGTGCCAGCAGTGAACTGACAGGGCTACTTTACTTC.

This clone was seen just once. The rearrangement links TRBV25-1 to TRBJ1-1, with D perhaps matching TRBD1 (6 bases). V lost 1 base and J lost 8, with 11 bases in between. Per the germline V gene, CDR1 is MGHDK and CDR2 is SYGVNS. The CDR3 totals 13 residues. The CDR3 region is CASSEFGGHEAFF. CDR3 DNA: TGTGCCAGCAGTGAATTTGGGGGGCACGAAGCTTTCTTT. Combining the CDR3 with reference TRBV25-1 and TRBJ1-1 gives the whole variable domain EADIYQTPRYLVIGTGKKITLECSQTMGHDKMYWYQQDPGMELHLIHYSYGVNSTEKGDLSSESTVSRIRTEHFPLTLESARPSHTSQYLCASSEFGGHEAFFGQGTRLTVV.

The V and J genes are TRBV10-3 and TRBJ1-5; no definite D call. The CDR3 consists of 13 residues. Germline V gene lookup returns CDR1 ENHRY and CDR2 SYGVKD. Between the trimmed V and J ends, which lost 2 bases and 4 bases, there was a span of 6 bases. CDR3 sequence reads: CAISETDNQPQHF. The DNA for the CDR3 is TGTGCCATCAGTGAGACAGATAATCAGCCCCAGCATTTT.

The genes are TRBV30 and TRBJ1-4; no reliable D call. This CDR3 spans 13 amino acids. Germline V CDR1 and CDR2: GTSNPN, SVGIG (reference sequence). Trimming left V 0 bases short and J 5 bases short, with 7 bases between. CDR3 bases: TGTGCCTGGAGTGTAGGCAGAAATGAAAAACTGTTTTTT. This encodes CAWSVGRNEKLFF. The complete variable domain, with remaining parts taken from reference TRBV30 and TRBJ1-4, reads SQTIHQWPATLVQPVGSPLSLECTVEGTSNPNLYWYRQAAGRGLQLLFYSVGIGQISSEVPQNLSASRPQDRQFILSSKKLLLSDSGFYLCAWSVGRNEKLFFGSGTQLSVL.

The J gene is TRBJ2-3, the V gene TRBV6-4; 11 bases match TRBD2. This CDR3 has 16 residues. Germline V CDR1 and CDR2: MRHNA, SNTAGT. Germline trimming cut 5 bases from V and 6 bases from J; bases unmatched to any gene: 10. This CDR3 is CASSTLAGASRDTQYF. The CDR3 region has the DNA TGTGCCAGCAGTACACTAGCGGGAGCTTCGCGGGATACGCAGTATTTT.

The chain uses TRBV19 and TRBJ2-1; D possibly matches TRBD1 or TRBD2 (5 bases each). This CDR3 is built from 13 residues. The V and J ends lost 3 bases and 10 bases respectively, with 13 bases between them. CDR1 is LNHDA, CDR2 SQIVND, per germline (reference sequence). Written as DNA, the CDR3 is TGTGCCAGTAGTATGGGACGACAATGGGAGCAGTTCTTC. Protein sequence: CASSMGRQWEQFF.

V usage is TRBV28 and J usage is TRBJ2-7; the D gene is possibly TRBD2 (5 bases). V was trimmed by 6 bases and J by 3 bases, leaving 15 bases between them. The CDR3 length is 14 residues. Germline-derived CDR1 and CDR2 are MDHEN and SYDVKM. DNA for the CDR3: TGTGCCAGCAGGGCGAGGGAACCCATCTACGAGCAGTACTTC. It codes for CASRAREPIYEQYF.

This clone was observed a single time. The J gene is TRBJ2-7, the V gene TRBV9, with 12 bases matching TRBD2. CDR3 length: 14 residues. Germline V gene lookup returns CDR1 SGDLS and CDR2 YYNGEE. V dropped 5 bases and J dropped 2; count of bases not matched to a gene: 2. The CDR3 sequence: CASSLAGGPYEQYF. CDR3 DNA: TGTGCCAGCAGTCTAGCGGGAGGGCCCTACGAGCAGTACTTC.

The rearrangement links TRBV7-9 to TRBJ1-3; no clear D gene. Per the germline V gene, CDR1 is SEHNR and CDR2 is FQNEAQ (reference sequence). The CDR3 is made up of 17 amino acids. Trimming removed 6 bases at V and 1 base at J, with 19 bases between. DNA of the CDR3: TGTGCCAGCAGTTCCAATCTCGGATGGTTATCTGGAAACACCATATATTTT. Translated: CASSSNLGWLSGNTIYF.

The chain carries TRBV6-5 and TRBJ1-2; 7 positions match TRBD1. The junction had 2 bases not matched to a gene; V was cut back by 6 bases and J by 4 bases. CDR3 length: 12 amino acids. From germline, CDR1 is MNHEY and CDR2 SVGAGI. The CDR3 loop reads CASRGDSYGYTF. The CDR3 DNA sequence: TGTGCCAGCAGGGGGGACAGCTATGGCTACACCTTC.